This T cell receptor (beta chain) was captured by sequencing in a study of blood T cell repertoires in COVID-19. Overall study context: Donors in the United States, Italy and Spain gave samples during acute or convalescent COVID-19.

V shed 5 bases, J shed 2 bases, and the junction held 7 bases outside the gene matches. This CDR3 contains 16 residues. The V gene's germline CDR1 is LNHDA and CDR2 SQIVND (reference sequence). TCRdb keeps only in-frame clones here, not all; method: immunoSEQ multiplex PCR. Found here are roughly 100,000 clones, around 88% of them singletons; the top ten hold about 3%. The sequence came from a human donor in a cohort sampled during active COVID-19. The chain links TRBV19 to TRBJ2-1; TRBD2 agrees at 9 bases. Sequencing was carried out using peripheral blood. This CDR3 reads CASSVRLAETYNEQFF. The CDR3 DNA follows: TGTGCCAGTAGTGTTAGACTAGCGGAGACCTACAATGAGCAGTTCTTC.